The T cell receptor beta chain under discussion was sequenced for a study of T cells in Graves' hyperthyroidism and ophthalmopathy. Researchers amplified the TCR beta CDR3 regions from RNA transcripts. Initially, a first-round RT-PCR of the TCR CDR3 employed the HTBI primer set. MiXCR, run by TCRdb on the multiplex PCR reads, gives a single entry per CDR3 protein. This table has 380,000 or so distinct CDR3 sequences, approximately 13% appearing once. The study collected blood at first hyperthyroidism diagnosis, before any ophthalmopathy symptoms arose. Per germline, CDR1 DFQATT and CDR2 SNEGSKA (reference sequence). The CDR3 is made up of 13 amino acids. V was shortened by 5 bases and J by 8 bases, with 18 bases between the two germline ends.

The chain combines TRBV20-1 with TRBJ1-2; unclear D gene. The TCR was taken from a man in his thirties or forties with Graves' hyperthyroidism that later progressed to Graves' ophthalmopathy. Sequences were obtained from blood. The CDR3 here is CSAENPGPQGYTF. Written as DNA, the CDR3 is TGCAGTGCTGAAAATCCCGGGCCACAGGGCTACACCTTC.